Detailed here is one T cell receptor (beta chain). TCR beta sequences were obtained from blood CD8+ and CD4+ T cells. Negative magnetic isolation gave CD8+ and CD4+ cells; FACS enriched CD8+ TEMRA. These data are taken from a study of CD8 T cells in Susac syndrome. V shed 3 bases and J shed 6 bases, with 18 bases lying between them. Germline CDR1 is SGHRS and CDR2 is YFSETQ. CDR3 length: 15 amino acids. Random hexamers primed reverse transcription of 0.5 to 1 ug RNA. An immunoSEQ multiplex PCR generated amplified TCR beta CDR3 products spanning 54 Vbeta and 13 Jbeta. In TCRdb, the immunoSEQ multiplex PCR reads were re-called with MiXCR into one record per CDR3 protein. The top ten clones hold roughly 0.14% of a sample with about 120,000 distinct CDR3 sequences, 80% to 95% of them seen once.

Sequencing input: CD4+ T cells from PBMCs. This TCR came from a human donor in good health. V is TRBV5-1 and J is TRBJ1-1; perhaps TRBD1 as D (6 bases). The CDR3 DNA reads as TGCGCCAGCAGCTACGGACGGGGGCTGACACCTGAAGCTTTCTTT. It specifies CASSYGRGLTPEAFF.